This T cell receptor beta chain originates from a study of regulatory T cells in long-lasting Graves disease. Study-wide background: The term persistent Graves' disease signified upward of 5 years on antithyroid drugs with positive TSH receptor antibodies.

Time point here: persistent/refractory GD, antithyroid drugs over 5 years with positive TRAb. Preparation of the TCR library used RNA extracted from PBMCs. Library construction for TCR beta used iRepertoire HTBI primers and Arm-PCR of CDR3 regions. Authors' analysis steps: 60 or so TRBV and roughly 15 TRBJ segments were identified across samples. In TCRdb, the multiplex PCR reads were re-called with MiXCR into one record per CDR3 protein. TCRdb, not the authors, supplied the V and J calls. The data show some 420,000 distinct CDR3 sequences, with 22% seen just once and around 13% held by the top ten. On this clonotype: Its antigen is undetermined.

Overall study results and limits: Persistent Graves' cases showed lower TCR diversity than newly diagnosed cases. Persistent disease showed a preference for TRBV28, TRBJ1-2 and TRBJ2-5.

Germline lookup yields CDR1 SGHTA and CDR2 FQGNSA. With 1 base removed from V and 11 bases from J, the gap between germline ends came to 12 bases. The CDR3 contains 13 residues. The TCR originated in a female donor with Graves disease. Sequencing was performed on peripheral blood mononuclear cells (PBMCs), taken when the disease was refractory, from a patient treated with antithyroid drugs. The genes are TRBV7-2 and TRBJ1-5; TRBD1 might be the D (5 bases). This CDR3 reads CASSLGQWESQHF. CDR3 nucleotide sequence: TGTGCCAGCAGCTTAGGACAGTGGGAGTCCCAGCATTTT.